This entry is about one TCR beta chain. The CDR3 has 18 residues. V was pared by 4 bases and J by 8 bases, with 14 bases of the junction left unmatched. Germline values: CDR1 MNHEY, CDR2 SVGEGT. The data were obtained in a study of CD8 T cells in Susac syndrome. The RNA input was about 0.5 to 1 ug, and it was reverse transcribed with random hexamers. From the immunoSEQ multiplex PCR reads, TCRdb called clonotypes with MiXCR, one entry per CDR3 protein. The sample comprises about 150,000 distinct CDR3 sequences, 95% of which are singletons, and 0.14% to 0.15% rests with the top ten. This clonotype was sampled from a human donor with multiple sclerosis. The V call is TRBV6-2 or TRBV6-3, the J call TRBJ2-4; 13 nucleotides align to TRBD2. Source material: CD8+ T cells from PBMCs. CDR3 residues: CASSWPTGTSGEGDIQYF. CDR3 coding DNA: TGTGCCAGCAGTTGGCCGACCGGGACTAGCGGGGAGGGGGACATTCAGTACTTC.